These 30 T cell receptor beta chains were sequenced from one sample in a study of technical replicates of blood from a handful of donors. Only in-frame clones appear in the TCRdb table, and some are missing; sequencing was by immunoSEQ multiplex PCR. This sample yields roughly 50,000 clones, of which more than 90% are seen a single time; roughly 3.1% belongs to the top ten. Material: PBMCs. These receptors were obtained from a human donor in good health. Some clones in this sample may be carry-over from other donors' samples.

The J gene is TRBJ2-1, the V gene TRBV2; D call uncertain. V was trimmed by 6 bases and J by 0 bases, leaving 12 bases between them. CDR1 is SNHLY, CDR2 FYNNEI, per germline. The CDR3 runs to 15 residues. The CDR3 coding sequence is TGTGCCAGCAGCACCCTTCTGGCCTCCTACAATGAGCAGTTCTTC. Protein product: CASSTLLASYNEQFF.

This chain links TRBV9 with TRBJ1-2; D perhaps matches TRBD1 (6 bases). The CDR3 covers 13 residues. The germline gives CDR1 SGDLS, CDR2 YYNGEE. Trimming took off 1 base at V and 6 bases at J, with 10 bases between the two ends. In nucleotides, the CDR3 is TGTGCCAGCAGCGTACTTACAGGGAATGGCTACACCTTC. Translation gives CASSVLTGNGYTF.

This chain joins TRBV9 and TRBJ2-1; TRBD2 is a possible D gene (6 bases). Between the trimmed V and J ends, which lost 0 bases and 4 bases, there was a span of 14 bases. The CDR3 totals 16 residues. Germline V lookup: CDR1 SGDLS, CDR2 YYNGEE. In nucleotides, the CDR3 is TGTGCCAGCAGCGTAGTTTCGGGCGGAGGGTACAATGAGCAGTTCTTC. It is translated as CASSVVSGGGYNEQFF.

CDR3 nucleotides: TGTGCCAGCAGTGAGTGGACAGGGCTCAATGAGCAGTTCTTC. Encoded protein: CASSEWTGLNEQFF. The V and J genes are TRBV6-1 and TRBJ2-1, with 8 positions matching TRBD1. The CDR3 is 14 amino acids. Germline V gene data show CDR1 as MNHNS and CDR2 as SASEGT. V was pared by 3 bases and J by 6 bases, with 4 bases of the junction left unmatched.

The chain uses TRBV4-1 and TRBJ2-5, with TRBD2 identical over 9 bases. The CDR3 has 13 residues. Per germline, CDR1 MGHRA and CDR2 YSYEKL. CDR3 amino acids: CATGLALQETQYF. Written as DNA, the CDR3 is TGCGCGACGGGACTAGCCTTACAAGAGACCCAGTACTTC.

The chain combines TRBV7-8 with TRBJ2-1; TRBD1 matches at 8 bases. The CDR3 length is 15 residues. Germline V CDR1 and CDR2: SGHVS, FQNEAQ. J lost 9 bases, V lost 5 bases, and 12 bases had no gene match. The CDR3 region has the DNA TGTGCCAGCAGCCGTGTAGCGGACAGGGAATTTGAGCAGTTCTTC. Encoded protein: CASSRVADREFEQFF.

V is TRBV9 and J is TRBJ2-7; TRBD1 aligns across 7 bases. CDR3 size: 16 residues. V gave up 1 base and J gave up 0 bases; unmatched junction bases: 7. Looked up from germline, CDR1 is SGDLS and CDR2 is YYNGEE. CDR3 sequence reads: CASSVTQGQPSYEQYF. CDR3 DNA: TGTGCCAGCAGCGTAACCCAGGGACAGCCCTCCTACGAGCAGTACTTC.

The chain employs TRBV11-2 and TRBJ2-2; 9 positions agree with TRBD2. Germline lookup yields CDR1 SGHAT and CDR2 FQNNGV. This CDR3 has 16 residues. With V trimmed by 3 bases and J by 4 bases, 6 bases remained unmatched. For the CDR3, the DNA is TGTGCCAGCAGCTTCGGTAGCGGGAGAGTCACCGGGGAGCTGTTTTTT. Amino acids: CASSFGSGRVTGELFF.

The DNA of the CDR3 is TGCGCCAGCAGCCCGGGACAGGGTATGAACACCATATATTTT. Its translation: CASSPGQGMNTIYF. The chain uses TRBV5-1 and TRBJ1-3, with TRBD1 matching over 9 bases. Per germline, CDR1 SGHRS and CDR2 YFSETQ. The CDR3 is 14 amino acids. V was clipped by 4 bases and J by 7 bases; unmatched bases: 6.

The J gene is TRBJ2-1, the V gene TRBV6-5; 8 bases are shared with TRBD2. Trimming took 3 bases from V and 8 from J; bases not matched to a gene: 9. CDR1 MNHEY and CDR2 SVGAGI come from the germline V gene. This CDR3 is built from 15 residues. CDR3 DNA: TGTGCCAGCAGTTATCGAGCGGGGGCTTGGGATGAGCAGTTCTTC. This translates into CASSYRAGAWDEQFF.

This chain uses TRBV6-1 with TRBJ1-1; D unresolved. CDR3 size: 13 residues. V was trimmed by 6 bases and J by 4 bases, leaving 12 bases between them. Germline values: CDR1 MNHNS, CDR2 SASEGT. CDR3 loop: CASSFDGSTEAFF. For the CDR3, the DNA is TGTGCCAGCAGCTTTGACGGGAGCACTGAAGCTTTCTTT.

The rearrangement joins TRBV7-7 to TRBJ2-3; 7 bases map to TRBD1. The CDR3 has 16 amino acids. Germline V lookup: CDR1 SSHAT, CDR2 FNYEAQ (reference sequence). The J segment lost 6 bases and the V segment lost 5 bases, leaving 14 bases of the junction unmatched. The CDR3: CASSKNRGPGLDTQYF. Here the CDR3 DNA reads TGTGCCAGCAGCAAAAACAGGGGACCCGGCTTGGATACGCAGTATTTT.

This sequence joins TRBV9 and TRBJ2-1; D gene uncertain. Trimming pared 4 bases from V and 5 bases from J, leaving 10 bases between. CDR1 is SGDLS, CDR2 YYNGEE, per germline. CDR3 length: 13 residues. Here the CDR3 DNA reads TGTGCCAGCAGCCCTTCGCGGAACAATGAGCAGTTCTTC. Translating it yields CASSPSRNNEQFF.

The V gene is TRBV5-1, the J gene TRBJ2-1; D unclear. Trimming cost V 4 bases and J 5 bases, with 13 bases left between them. The CDR3 totals 14 residues. CDR1 is SGHRS and CDR2 is YFSETQ in the germline V gene. The CDR3 protein is CASSPVSSDNEQFF. The CDR3 DNA follows: TGCGCCAGCAGCCCGGTTAGTTCGGACAATGAGCAGTTCTTC. Full variable domain (rest looked up from reference TRBV5-1 and TRBJ2-1): KAGVTQTPRYLIKTRGQQVTLSCSPISGHRSVSWYQQTPGQGLQFLFEYFSETQRNKGNFPGRFSGRQFSNSRSEMNVSTLELGDSALYLCASSPVSSDNEQFFGPGTRLTVL.

The chain recombines TRBV18 with TRBJ2-7; D is undetermined. CDR3 length: 12 residues. Germline-derived CDR1 and CDR2 are KGHSH and LQKENI. V was cut by 2 bases and J by 4 bases, with 6 bases left in between. CDR3 residues: CASSPGRYEQYF. DNA for the CDR3: TGTGCCAGCTCACCAGGCCGTTACGAGCAGTACTTC.

V usage is TRBV4-1 and J usage is TRBJ1-2; D is unresolved. From germline, CDR1 is MGHRA and CDR2 YSYEKL. Between the trimmed V and J ends, which lost 5 bases and 8 bases, there was a span of 9 bases. The CDR3 is made up of 11 amino acids. CDR3 region: CASSTIGGYTF. The CDR3, as DNA: TGCGCCAGCAGCACTATCGGGGGCTACACCTTC.

The rearrangement uses TRBV14 and TRBJ2-1, with TRBD1 matching 9 bases. CDR3 size: 17 residues. Germline V CDR1 and CDR2: SGHDN, FVKESK. Losses at the gene ends were 5 bases for V and 9 bases for J; bases not matched to a gene: 17. CDR3 coding DNA: TGTGCCAGCAGCTCCACGGCGGGGACAGGGAGGTTCAGTGAGCAGTTCTTC. Protein sequence: CASSSTAGTGRFSEQFF.

CDR3 DNA: TGTGCCTGGAGTAGAAGGGAGGGGGATACGCAGTATTTT. Translating gives CAWSRREGDTQYF. V and J are TRBV30 and TRBJ2-3, with 7 bases aligning to TRBD2. This CDR3 region has 13 residues. Germline lookup yields CDR1 GTSNPN and CDR2 SVGIG (reference sequence). V trimming: 2 bases; J trimming: 6 bases; junction bases outside the gene matches: 5.

The chain joins TRBV18 to TRBJ2-7, with D perhaps matching TRBD1 (6 bases). The CDR3 spans 16 residues. CDR1 is KGHSH and CDR2 is LQKENI in the germline V gene. Trimming pared 6 bases from V and 5 bases from J, leaving 23 bases between. CDR3 residues: CASSPETTARGHEQYF. The CDR3 coding sequence is TGTGCCAGCTCCCCCGAGACGACGGCCAGGGGACACGAGCAGTACTTC.

The table lists this clone with a count of one. The rearrangement links TRBV6-6 to TRBJ2-7; a weak D match, TRBD2 (6 bases). Trimming removed 2 bases from V and 4 bases from J, with 15 bases in between. The CDR3 spans 15 residues. Germline assignment: CDR1 MNHNY and CDR2 SVGAGI (reference sequence). The CDR3 here is CASSYGLASEYEQYF. Here the CDR3 DNA reads TGTGCCAGCAGTTACGGCCTAGCGTCAGAGTACGAGCAGTACTTC.

V usage is TRBV27 and J usage is TRBJ2-7, with 10 bases matching TRBD1. The CDR3 loop spans 16 amino acids. Looked up from germline, CDR1 is MNHEY and CDR2 is SMNVEV (reference sequence). Losses at the gene ends were 6 bases for V and 3 bases for J; bases not matched to a gene: 11. CDR3 sequence (DNA): TGTGCCAGCAGCCCACGGACAGGGGGACGAGGCTACGAGCAGTACTTC. Amino acid sequence: CASSPRTGGRGYEQYF.

This chain joins TRBV4-1 and TRBJ2-5, with 9 bases identical to TRBD2. Per the germline V gene, CDR1 is MGHRA and CDR2 is YSYEKL. CDR3 length equals 18 residues. The V gene end was trimmed by 1 base and the J gene end by 6 bases; junction bases not matched to a gene: 15. The CDR3 nucleotides are TGCGCCAGCAGCCAAGTCTGGCTAGCGGGGAGTGTGACGCAGACCCAGTACTTC. As protein: CASSQVWLAGSVTQTQYF.

This clone has more than one count but fewer than ten. The chain uses TRBV4-3 and TRBJ1-1, with a possible D match to TRBD1 (6 bases). Deletions cut 1 base from V and 5 bases from J, with 11 bases between. Germline V gives CDR1 LGHNA, CDR2 YSLEER. CDR3 length equals 14 residues. The CDR3 sequence is CASSQATGITEAFF. The CDR3, as DNA: TGCGCCAGCAGCCAAGCCACAGGGATAACTGAAGCTTTCTTT.

The gene calls are TRBV7-2 and TRBJ2-7; 7 positions agree with TRBD2. Looked up from germline, CDR1 is SGHTA and CDR2 is FQGNSA. The CDR3 spans 14 residues. Losses at the gene ends were 2 bases for V and 5 bases for J; bases not matched to a gene: 6. The CDR3 region has the DNA TGTGCCAGCAGCTTAATTGGGGGGGGGAACGAGCAGTACTTC. Amino acids: CASSLIGGGNEQYF.

CDR3 amino acids: CASSLAGEITDTQYF. The CDR3 coding sequence is TGTGCCAGCAGTCTAGCGGGGGAGATCACAGATACGCAGTATTTT. This sequence joins TRBV6-5 and TRBJ2-3, with 10 bases aligning to TRBD2. CDR3 length: 15 amino acids. J gave up 2 bases and V 5 bases, and 4 bases lay outside the gene matches. Per the germline V gene, CDR1 is MNHEY and CDR2 is SVGAGI.

The J gene is TRBJ2-7, the V gene TRBV5-1, with D perhaps matching TRBD1 (6 bases). The germline gives CDR1 SGHRS, CDR2 YFSETQ. CDR3 length: 16 residues. V shed 3 bases and J shed 1 base, with 17 bases lying between them. The DNA of the CDR3 is TGCGCCAGCAGCTCCCGAGGGCAGGGGTCTTCCTACGAGCAGTACTTC. It codes for CASSSRGQGSSYEQYF.

J is TRBJ2-1 and V is TRBV6-5, with unresolved D. Looked up from germline, CDR1 is MNHEY and CDR2 is SVGAGI. This CDR3 region has 14 residues. V lost 2 bases to trimming and J lost 0 bases, with 5 bases between them. The CDR3 loop is CASSYLSSYNEQFF. The CDR3 nucleotides read TGTGCCAGCAGTTACCTGAGCTCCTACAATGAGCAGTTCTTC.

The chain has TRBV4-2 and TRBJ2-7; 13 bases map to TRBD2. The trim removed 7 bases at V and 4 bases at J, leaving 7 bases unmatched. This CDR3 comprises 15 residues. Per the germline V gene, CDR1 is LGHNA and CDR2 is YNFKEQ. DNA for the CDR3: TGTGCCAGCACCCCCTCGACTAGCGGGAGGTACGAGCAGTACTTC. Translated, it gives CASTPSTSGRYEQYF.

The V and J genes are TRBV15 and TRBJ1-4, with no clear D. Trimming left V 6 bases short and J 0 bases short, with 8 bases between. The CDR3 totals 14 residues. Germline-derived CDR1 and CDR2 are LNHNV and YYDKDF (reference sequence). The CDR3, as DNA: TGTGCCACCAGTCGGTACGCAACTAATGAAAAACTGTTTTTT. As protein: CATSRYATNEKLFF.

This chain uses TRBV10-2 with TRBJ2-7; no clear D gene. Germline V lookup: CDR1 WSHSY, CDR2 SAAADI. This CDR3 spans 11 amino acids. Trimming shortened V by 5 bases and J by 3 bases, and 5 bases separated the two germline ends. Here the CDR3 DNA reads TGCGCCAGCAGTACGGGCTACGAGCAGTACTTC. Protein sequence: CASSTGYEQYF.